This passage covers 27 T cell receptor beta chains from one sample sequenced in a study of shared clonotypes between healthy human individuals (dated by TCRdb to 2020 to 2022). The method behind the library was the immunoSEQ multiplex PCR assay. TCRdb took this table from immuneACCESS and kept in-frame rearrangements with V and J called. Such tables lack part of the clones; where checked against another copy, unresolved V genes explain under half of the gap, and the rest is unexplained. This sample gives 700,000 to 950,000 clones in total; around 96% of them show up just once. Less than 0.25% of the sample lies in the top ten. CD8 naive samples were obtained by positive selection for CCR7 among CD45RO-negative cells, yielding a CD45RA+CCR7+ population from which TemRA cells were excluded. Material: naive CD8+ T cells sorted from blood. In the paper's terms, the cell subset or site label means: CD45RA+CCR7+. The receptor set was obtained from a man aged 25-45 years in good health.

In its sample, this clone was seen once. The chain has TRBV7-9 and TRBJ2-1; D gene unclear. From germline, CDR1 is SEHNR and CDR2 FQNEAQ (reference sequence). V was shortened by 5 bases and J by 0 bases, with 14 bases between the two germline ends. The CDR3 is 16 residues long. CDR3 bases: TGTGCCAGCAGCCCATCCGAGTTATTCTCCTACAATGAGCAGTTCTTC. Encoded protein: CASSPSELFSYNEQFF.

The chain couples TRBV7-8 to TRBJ1-1; tentatively, D is TRBD1 (5 bases). This CDR3 is built from 13 residues. V was shortened by 8 bases and J by 4 bases, with 14 bases between the two germline ends. CDR1 SGHVS and CDR2 FQNEAQ come from the germline V gene. CDR3 nucleotide sequence: TGTGCCAGCCGCATTAACACAGGCACTGAAGCTTTCTTT. Translation gives CASRINTGTEAFF. Full variable domain (missing parts from reference TRBV7-8 and TRBJ1-1): GAGVSQSPRYKVAKRGQDVALRCDPISGHVSLFWYQQALGQGPEFLTYFQNEAQLDKSGLPSDRFFAERPEGSVSTLKIQRTQQEDSAVYLCASRINTGTEAFFGQGTRLTVV.

This clone is a singleton in its sample. V is TRBV15 and J is TRBJ2-7, with 12 bases identical to TRBD2. Trimming took 4 bases from V and 2 from J; bases not matched to a gene: 3. The CDR3 has 15 residues. Germline CDR1 is LNHNV and CDR2 is YYDKDF (reference sequence). As DNA, the CDR3 is TGTGCCACCAGCACGGGACTAGCGGGCGCCTACGAGCAGTACTTC. Translating gives CATSTGLAGAYEQYF.

The rearrangement links TRBV7-9 to TRBJ2-2, with D perhaps TRBD2 (6 bases). The CDR3 spans 12 residues. Germline loops: CDR1 SEHNR, CDR2 FQNEAQ (reference sequence). Trimming removed 5 bases at V and 5 bases at J, with 6 bases between. The CDR3, as DNA: TGTGCCAGCAGCGCGGGAACCGGGGAGCTGTTTTTT. Its translation: CASSAGTGELFF. Based on the CDR3 plus reference TRBV7-9 and TRBJ2-2, the full variable domain is DTGVSQNPRHKITKRGQNVTFRCDPISEHNRLYWYRQTLGQGPEFLTYFQNEAQLEKSRLLSDRFSAERPKGSFSTLEIQRTEQGDSAMYLCASSAGTGELFFGEGSRLTVL.

The rearrangement uses TRBV28 and TRBJ1-5, with TRBD1 as a possible D gene (5 bases). The CDR3 runs to 15 residues. Germline CDR1 is MDHEN and CDR2 is SYDVKM. V gave up 3 bases and J gave up 5 bases, with 14 bases separating them. The CDR3 DNA follows: TGTGCCAGCAGTTTCGGGGGGACGCCCTATCAGCCCCAGCATTTT. Residues: CASSFGGTPYQPQHF.

The gene calls are TRBV7-8 and TRBJ2-5, with D possibly TRBD1 on 5 matching bases. CDR3 length equals 14 residues. V lost 2 bases and J 2 bases, leaving 9 bases between the germline ends. Germline-derived CDR1 and CDR2 are SGHVS and FQNEAQ. For the CDR3, the DNA is TGTGCCAGCAGCTTAATAGGGGAACAAGAGACCCAGTACTTC. Protein sequence: CASSLIGEQETQYF.

This rearrangement joins TRBV5-4 to TRBJ2-2; TRBD1 aligns across 10 bases. The J segment lost 8 bases and the V segment lost 4 bases, leaving 8 bases of the junction unmatched. CDR1 and CDR2 from the germline V gene are SGHNT and YYREEE (reference sequence). This CDR3 spans 15 amino acids. The CDR3 DNA follows: TGTGCCAGCAGCCCTCGGGACAGGGGTTTTGGGGAGCTGTTTTTT. It specifies CASSPRDRGFGELFF.

This clone was observed a single time. V gene TRBV7-2 combines with J gene TRBJ2-1; D might be TRBD2 (7 bases). Germline lookup yields CDR1 SGHTA and CDR2 FQGNSA. The CDR3 spans 14 residues. Trimming stripped 6 bases from V and 6 bases from J, with 15 bases between. The CDR3 spells CASSPWGGFNEQFF. For the CDR3, the DNA is TGTGCCAGCAGTCCTTGGGGGGGCTTCAATGAGCAGTTCTTC.

CDR3 protein: CASSLDPGDTQYF. CDR3 in DNA: TGTGCCAGCAGCTTAGATCCGGGGGATACGCAGTATTTT. V and J are TRBV11-3 and TRBJ2-3; TRBD2 is a possible D gene (5 bases). CDR1 is SGHNT and CDR2 is YENEEA in the germline V gene. The CDR3 has 13 residues. Trimming took off 0 bases at V and 6 bases at J, with 7 bases between the two ends.

The V and J genes are TRBV7-9 and TRBJ2-1; D uncertain. The CDR3 loop spans 13 amino acids. Trimming pared 1 base from V and 7 bases from J, leaving 8 bases between. From germline, CDR1 is SEHNR and CDR2 FQNEAQ (reference sequence). The CDR3 bases are TGTGCCAGCAGCTTAGTTGCGAGAAATGAGCAGTTCTTC. This encodes CASSLVARNEQFF.

The chain joins TRBV9 to TRBJ2-5; perhaps TRBD2 as D (6 bases). CDR3 length equals 14 residues. With 4 bases removed from V and 3 bases from J, the gap between germline ends came to 13 bases. Germline V gene data show CDR1 as SGDLS and CDR2 as YYNGEE. The CDR3 region has the DNA TGTGCCAGCAGCACCAGCGGGTTGAAAGAGACCCAGTACTTC. It encodes CASSTSGLKETQYF.

The V call is TRBV9, the J call TRBJ2-1; D is ambiguous. The CDR3 consists of 15 residues. V gave up 2 bases and J gave up 5 bases, with 14 bases separating them. In germline, CDR1 is SGDLS, CDR2 YYNGEE. CDR3 bases: TGTGCCAGCAGCGTTCACTTCGGCCTAAACAATGAGCAGTTCTTC. As protein: CASSVHFGLNNEQFF.

On this clone: The sample carries other DNA sequences with the same CDR3. The genes are TRBV9 and TRBJ2-1, with D uncertain. Germline values: CDR1 SGDLS, CDR2 YYNGEE. CDR3 length equals 11 residues. Trimming removed 7 bases at V and 4 bases at J, with 6 bases between. CDR3 sequence reads: CASGLYNEQFF. The CDR3 DNA is TGTGCCAGCGGGCTTTACAATGAGCAGTTCTTC.

This rearrangement joins TRBV5-5 to TRBJ2-5; 7 bases map to TRBD1. CDR1 SGHKS and CDR2 YYEKEE come from the germline V gene (reference sequence). The CDR3 covers 14 residues. V lost 2 bases and J lost 5; bases outside the gene matches: 6. Written as DNA, the CDR3 is TGTGCCAGCAGCTTACCGGGACAGAGGGAGACCCAGTACTTC. It translates to CASSLPGQRETQYF. The full variable domain, completed using reference TRBV5-5 and TRBJ2-5, is DAGVTQSPTHLIKTRGQQVTLRCSPISGHKSVSWYQQVLGQGPQFIFQYYEKEERGRGNFPDRFSARQFPNYSSELNVNALLLGDSALYLCASSLPGQRETQYFGPGTRLLVL.

The chain's CDR3 is CASSSPGGGWIYEQYF. The CDR3 DNA reads as TGTGCCAGCAGTTCTCCCGGAGGGGGTTGGATCTACGAGCAGTACTTC. The genes are TRBV27 and TRBJ2-7; the D call may be TRBD1 or TRBD2 (6 bases each). Germline-derived CDR1 and CDR2 are MNHEY and SMNVEV (reference sequence). The length of the CDR3 is 16 residues. V was clipped by 4 bases and J by 3 bases, with 19 bases between them.

The J gene is TRBJ2-1, the V gene TRBV13, with 12 positions matching TRBD2. This CDR3 contains 17 residues. Germline V gene data show CDR1 as PRHDT and CDR2 as FYEKMQ (reference sequence). The V and J ends lost 1 base and 5 bases, in that order; junction bases with no gene match: 6. The CDR3 is CASSLVPSGRADNEQFF. The CDR3 nucleotides read TGTGCCAGCAGCTTAGTTCCTAGCGGGAGGGCCGACAATGAGCAGTTCTTC.

This chain links TRBV18 with TRBJ1-1; 7 nucleotides match TRBD1. The V segment lost 2 bases and the J segment 5 bases; nucleotides outside the gene matches: 8. This CDR3 is built from 15 residues. Per germline, CDR1 KGHSH and CDR2 LQKENI. The CDR3 DNA is TGTGCCAGCTCACCAGGCGAGGGGGCACGGACTGAAGCTTTCTTT. Its protein is CASSPGEGARTEAFF.

The genes are TRBV15 and TRBJ2-5; 13 positions match TRBD2. Germline CDR1 and CDR2: LNHNV and YYDKDF (reference sequence). The CDR3 covers 18 residues. J gave up 5 bases and V 5 bases, and 14 bases lay outside the gene matches. CDR3 sequence: CATSPGRRLAGGGETQYF. In DNA form, the CDR3 reads TGTGCCACCAGCCCGGGCAGAAGACTAGCGGGAGGAGGGGAGACCCAGTACTTC.

This clone has only one observation. The CDR3 protein is CASSLFVGTEQFF. CDR3 bases: TGCGCCAGCAGCTTGTTTGTTGGGACGGAGCAGTTCTTC. The chain is built from TRBV5-1 and TRBJ2-1; D may be TRBD1 or TRBD2 (5 bases each). Germline CDR1 SGHRS, CDR2 YFSETQ. V was clipped by 1 base and J by 10 bases, with 12 bases between them. CDR3 size: 13 residues.

This clone was seen a few times. The chain joins TRBV27 to TRBJ2-7; TRBD2 is a possible D gene (6 bases). Trimming removed 4 bases from V and 2 bases from J, with 12 bases in between. CDR3 length: 14 amino acids. The V gene's germline CDR1 is MNHEY and CDR2 SMNVEV (reference sequence). The CDR3 DNA is TGTGCCAGCAGTTCGCCGGCGGGAACCTACGAGCAGTACTTC. Protein sequence: CASSSPAGTYEQYF.

This chain uses TRBV29-1 with TRBJ1-2; D is unresolved. The germline V and J ends were trimmed by 4 bases and 7 bases, with 13 bases remaining between them. CDR1 is SQVTM, CDR2 ANQGSEA, per germline. The CDR3 loop spans 12 amino acids. CDR3 protein: CSVVPTRSGYTF. The DNA for the CDR3 is TGCAGCGTTGTCCCCACTAGGAGTGGCTACACCTTC.

The rearrangement joins TRBV13 to TRBJ1-1, with D possibly TRBD1 on 5 matching bases. This CDR3 has 16 residues. Germline V lookup: CDR1 PRHDT, CDR2 FYEKMQ (reference sequence). V lost 6 bases and J 6 bases, leaving 23 bases between the germline ends. The CDR3 here is CASSSPWSREVAEAFF. The DNA of the CDR3 is TGTGCCAGCAGTTCCCCCTGGTCCAGGGAGGTAGCTGAAGCTTTCTTT.

To note about this clone: One junction end disagrees with the germline gene, perhaps due to a read error. The chain joins TRBV7-7 to TRBJ2-2; 8 positions agree with TRBD1. The germline V gene encodes CDR1 SSHAT and CDR2 FNYEAQ (reference sequence). This CDR3 has 15 residues. CDR3 in amino acids: CASSVGTGNTGELFF. The CDR3, as DNA: TGTGCTAGCAGCGTTGGGACAGGGAACACCGGGGAGCTGTTTTTT.

The rearrangement links TRBV18 to TRBJ2-2; D is uncertain. CDR1 KGHSH and CDR2 LQKENI come from the germline V gene. V dropped 0 bases and J dropped 2 bases, with 10 bases sitting between them. This CDR3 has 16 residues. Here the CDR3 reads CASSPPNGRNTGELFF. DNA for the CDR3: TGTGCCAGCTCACCACCGAACGGGCGAAACACCGGGGAGCTGTTTTTT. The full variable domain, rest sourced from reference TRBV18 and TRBJ2-2, is NAGVMQNPRHLVRRRGQEARLRCSPMKGHSHVYWYRQLPEEGLKFMVYLQKENIIDESGMPKERFSAEFPKEGPSILRIQQVVRGDSAAYFCASSPPNGRNTGELFFGEGSRLTVL.

This sequence joins TRBV7-6 and TRBJ2-7; D is uncertain. The CDR3 consists of 13 residues. CDR1 and CDR2 (germline): SGHVS, FNYEAQ. V was pared by 5 bases and J by 3 bases, with 11 bases between. The CDR3 DNA reads as TGTGCCAGCAGCCCCGGTGTAGGCTACGAGCAGTACTTC. Translated: CASSPGVGYEQYF.

This chain uses TRBV11-3 with TRBJ2-1, with 7 bases matching TRBD2. The germline gives CDR1 SGHNT, CDR2 YENEEA. After removal of 2 bases from V and 2 bases from J, the junction contained 3 bases not matched to a gene. CDR3 length: 15 amino acids. Here the CDR3 DNA reads TGTGCCAGCAGCTTAAGAAGCGGGGCCTACAATGAGCAGTTCTTC. It specifies CASSLRSGAYNEQFF.

V usage is TRBV7-2 and J usage is TRBJ2-7, with no clear D. CDR3 size: 13 residues. CDR1 and CDR2 (germline): SGHTA, FQGNSA. The V end was cut by 5 bases, the J end by 6 bases, with 14 bases between. This chain's CDR3 is CASSPKWETEQYF. The CDR3 bases are TGTGCCAGCAGCCCAAAGTGGGAAACCGAGCAGTACTTC.